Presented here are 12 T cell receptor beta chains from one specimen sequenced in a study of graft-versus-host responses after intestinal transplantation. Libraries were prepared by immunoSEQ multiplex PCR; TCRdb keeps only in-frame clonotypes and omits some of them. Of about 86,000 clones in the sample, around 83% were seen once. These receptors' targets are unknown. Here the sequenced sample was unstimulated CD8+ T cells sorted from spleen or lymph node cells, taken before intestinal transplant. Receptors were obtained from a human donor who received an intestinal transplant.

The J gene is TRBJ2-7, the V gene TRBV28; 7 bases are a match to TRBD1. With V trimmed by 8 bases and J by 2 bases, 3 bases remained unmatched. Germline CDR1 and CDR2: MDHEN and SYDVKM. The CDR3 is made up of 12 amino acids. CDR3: CASRDSPYEQYF. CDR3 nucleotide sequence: TGTGCCAGCCGGGACAGCCCCTACGAGCAGTACTTC.

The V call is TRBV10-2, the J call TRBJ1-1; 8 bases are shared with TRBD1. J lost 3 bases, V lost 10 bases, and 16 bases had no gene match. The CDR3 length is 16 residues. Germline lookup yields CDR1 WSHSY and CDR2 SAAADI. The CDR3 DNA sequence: TGCGCCACCACTACTCTAGCTACAGGGGGGGACACTGAAGCTTTCTTT. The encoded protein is CATTTLATGGDTEAFF.

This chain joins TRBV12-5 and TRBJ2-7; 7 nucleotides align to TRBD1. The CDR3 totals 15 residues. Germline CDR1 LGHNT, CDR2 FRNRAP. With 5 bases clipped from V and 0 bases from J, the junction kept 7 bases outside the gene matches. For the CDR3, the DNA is TGTGCTAGTGGTCCCCCCGGACAGGTCTCCTACGAGCAGTACTTC. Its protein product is CASGPPGQVSYEQYF. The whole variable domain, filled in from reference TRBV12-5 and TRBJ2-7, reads DARVTQTPRHKVTEMGQEVTMRCQPILGHNTVFWYRQTMMQGLELLAYFRNRAPLDDSGMPKDRFSAEMPDATLATLKIQPSEPRDSAVYFCASGPPGQVSYEQYFGPGTRLTVT.

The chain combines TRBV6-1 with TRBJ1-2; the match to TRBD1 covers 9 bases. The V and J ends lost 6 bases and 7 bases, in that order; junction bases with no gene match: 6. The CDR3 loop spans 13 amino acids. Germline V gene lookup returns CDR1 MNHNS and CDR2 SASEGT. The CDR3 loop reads CASRRDRDVGYTF. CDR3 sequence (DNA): TGTGCCAGCAGAAGGGACAGGGATGTTGGCTACACCTTC.

The CDR3 DNA reads TGTGCCAGCTCCCTGCGGGGACAGGGTACATACTATGGCTACACCTTC. Protein sequence: CASSLRGQGTYYGYTF. The genes are TRBV5-4 and TRBJ1-2; TRBD1 aligns across 9 bases. The J segment lost 3 bases and the V segment lost 7 bases, leaving 13 bases of the junction unmatched. The CDR3 has 16 residues. The germline V gene encodes CDR1 SGHNT and CDR2 YYREEE (reference sequence).

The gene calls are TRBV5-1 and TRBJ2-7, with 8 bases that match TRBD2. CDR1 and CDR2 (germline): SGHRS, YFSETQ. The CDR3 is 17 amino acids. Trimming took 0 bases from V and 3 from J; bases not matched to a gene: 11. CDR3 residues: CASSLAGSGTPIYEQYF. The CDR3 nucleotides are TGCGCCAGCAGCTTGGCGGGTAGCGGGACCCCCATCTACGAGCAGTACTTC.

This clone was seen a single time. The DNA for the CDR3 is TGCAGCGTTGTTATGATAGCGGGAGGCTACGAGCAGTACTTC. This gives the protein CSVVMIAGGYEQYF. The rearrangement joins TRBV29-1 to TRBJ2-7; 10 bases fit TRBD2. Losses at the gene ends were 4 bases for V and 3 bases for J; bases not matched to a gene: 6. Per the germline V gene, CDR1 is SQVTM and CDR2 is ANQGSEA. The CDR3 sequence is 14 residues long.

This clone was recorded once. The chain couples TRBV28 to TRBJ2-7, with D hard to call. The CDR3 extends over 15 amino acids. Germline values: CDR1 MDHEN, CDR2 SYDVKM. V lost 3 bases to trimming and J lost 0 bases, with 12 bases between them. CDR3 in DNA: TGTGCCAGCAGTTTGCTGGCAGAGAGCTCCTACGAGCAGTACTTC. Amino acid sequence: CASSLLAESSYEQYF.

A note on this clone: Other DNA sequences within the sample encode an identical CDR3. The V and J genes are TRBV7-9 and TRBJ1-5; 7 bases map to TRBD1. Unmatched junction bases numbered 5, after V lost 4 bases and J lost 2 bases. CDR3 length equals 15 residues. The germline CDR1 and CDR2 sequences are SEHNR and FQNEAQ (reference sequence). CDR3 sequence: CASSSTGVGNQPQHF. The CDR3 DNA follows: TGTGCCAGCAGCTCAACAGGGGTGGGCAATCAGCCCCAGCATTTT.

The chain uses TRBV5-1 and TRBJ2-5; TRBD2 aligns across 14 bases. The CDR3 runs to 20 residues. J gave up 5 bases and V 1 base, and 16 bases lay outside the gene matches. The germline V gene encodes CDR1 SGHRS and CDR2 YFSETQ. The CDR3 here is CASSLLFKTSGGALRETQYF. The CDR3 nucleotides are TGCGCCAGCAGCTTGCTATTCAAGACTAGCGGGGGGGCTCTGAGGGAGACCCAGTACTTC. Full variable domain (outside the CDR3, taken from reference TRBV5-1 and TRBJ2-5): KAGVTQTPRYLIKTRGQQVTLSCSPISGHRSVSWYQQTPGQGLQFLFEYFSETQRNKGNFPGRFSGRQFSNSRSEMNVSTLELGDSALYLCASSLLFKTSGGALRETQYFGPGTRLLVL.

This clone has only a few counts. The CDR3 coding sequence is TGTGCCAGTAGTCCAGGGGGTCTTCCAGGCTACGAGCAGTACTTC. Translated, it gives CASSPGGLPGYEQYF. The V call is TRBV19, the J call TRBJ2-7; 7 bases match TRBD1. The germline V gene encodes CDR1 LNHDA and CDR2 SQIVND (reference sequence). The CDR3 covers 15 residues. The junction had 10 bases not matched to a gene; V was cut back by 5 bases and J by 3 bases.

DNA of the CDR3: TGTGCCAGCAGTTTAGGACCGGGGGCAGGGACCGGGGAGCTGTTTTTT. Its translation: CASSLGPGAGTGELFF. The J gene is TRBJ2-2, the V gene TRBV27, with D possibly called TRBD1 or TRBD2 (6 bases each). The CDR3 has 16 residues. The germline gives CDR1 MNHEY, CDR2 SMNVEV (reference sequence). Trimming stripped 2 bases from V and 5 bases from J, with 15 bases between.